The present TCR beta chain was sequenced within a study of cytomegalovirus exposure and HLA in healthy donors. Whole-study context: Genetic ancestry analysis placed around four fifths of the 300 to 500 donors that were genotyped in the Caucasian-associated cluster.

About this clone: Its antigen is unidentified.

Germline assignment: CDR1 LGHNA and CDR2 YNFKEQ. Trimming pared 0 bases from V and 6 bases from J, leaving 5 bases between. The CDR3 is made up of 13 amino acids. Both 60 Vbeta primers and 13 Jbeta primers went into the PCR. Some clones are missing from TCRdb's copy, which holds only in-frame ones; the method was immunoSEQ multiplex PCR. The table has roughly 100,000 clones, more than 65% seen once; the top ten hold more than 6.5%. Whole-study findings and limits: The majority of TCR sequences were rare, yet some public TCRs appeared in many donors. Later on, a genetic analysis was performed. It linked a missense variant in DCLRE1C with V- and J-gene trimming of TCR beta. Later work found most CMV-associated TCR beta chains apparently HLA-restricted.

The sample taken for sequencing was PBMCs. The chain carries TRBV4-2 and TRBJ2-2; maybe TRBD2 (5 bases). The sequence came from a man aged 40-49 years in good health and CMV-seropositive. The CDR3 protein is CASSQDSAGELFF. The CDR3 bases are TGTGCCAGCAGCCAAGATAGCGCCGGGGAGCTGTTTTTT.